This TCR beta chain comes out of a study of CD8+ T cells in alopecia areata. Treatment in this sample: oral pan-JAK inhibitor, 5-10 mg twice daily. Reverse transcription of extracted RNA yielded cDNA, which provided the sequencing template. Method: immunoSEQ multiplex PCR; TCRdb's copy keeps in-frame clones and lacks some. Here the sample spans some 42,000 clones, around 90% being singletons. Sample: CD8+ T cells sorted from blood, taken at week 24, from a patient treated with tofacitinib. This receptor was identified in a human donor with alopecia areata.

The CDR3 loop is CASSLSLSGGHGYTF. The CDR3 coding sequence is TGTGCCAGCAGCTTATCATTGTCAGGGGGCCATGGCTACACCTTC. The V call is TRBV7-9, the J call TRBJ1-2; 8 bases agree with TRBD1. V was clipped by 2 bases and J by 6 bases; unmatched bases: 8. The CDR3 is made up of 15 amino acids. Germline loops: CDR1 SEHNR, CDR2 FQNEAQ (reference sequence).